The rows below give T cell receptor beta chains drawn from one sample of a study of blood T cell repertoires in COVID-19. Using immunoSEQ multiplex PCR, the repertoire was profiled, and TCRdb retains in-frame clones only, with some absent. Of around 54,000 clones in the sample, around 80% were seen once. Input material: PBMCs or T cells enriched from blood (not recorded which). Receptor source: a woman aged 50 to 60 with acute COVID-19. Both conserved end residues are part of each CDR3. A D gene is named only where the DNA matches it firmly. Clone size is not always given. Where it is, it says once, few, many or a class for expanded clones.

CDR3nt: TGTGCCATCAGTGAGGCAAGGGGGCGGTCCTATAATTCACCCCTCCACTTT
CDR3aa: CAISEARGRSYNSPLHF
v_gene: TRBV10-3
j_gene: TRBJ1-6
abundance: NA
d_gene: TRBD1

CDR3nt: TGCGCCAGCAGCTTTCAGGACAGGACGAAGAATGAAAAACTGTTTTTT
CDR3aa: CASSFQDRTKNEKLFF
v_gene: TRBV5-1
j_gene: TRBJ1-4
abundance: NA
d_gene: TRBD1

CDR3nt: TGTGCCAGCATGTTTTGGGGGACAGGGAACACTGAAGCTTTCTTT
CDR3aa: CASMFWGTGNTEAFF
v_gene: TRBV6-5
j_gene: TRBJ1-1
abundance: NA
d_gene: TRBD1

CDR3nt: TGCGCCAGCGGCCCGGCAGGGGATCCCTACGAGCAGTACTTC
CDR3aa: CASGPAGDPYEQYF
v_gene: TRBV5-1
j_gene: TRBJ2-7
abundance: NA
d_gene: NA

CDR3nt: TGTGCCAGCAGTTTAGGGGACAGGGGAGCAGATACGCAGTATTTT
CDR3aa: CASSLGDRGADTQYF
v_gene: TRBV27
j_gene: TRBJ2-3
abundance: NA
d_gene: TRBD1

CDR3nt: TGCGCCAGCACCCTACTTCGACAGAACGGCACTGAAGCTTTCTTT
CDR3aa: CASTLLRQNGTEAFF
v_gene: TRBV10-1
j_gene: TRBJ1-1
abundance: NA
d_gene: NA

CDR3nt: TGTGCCAGTAGTATAACACAGGTGTATGGGGCGTTCAGCTATGGCTACACCTTC
CDR3aa: CASSITQVYGAFSYGYTF
v_gene: TRBV19
j_gene: TRBJ1-2
abundance: few
d_gene: NA

CDR3nt: TGTGCCACACGTAGACAGGAGAACACTGAAGCTTTCTTT
CDR3aa: CATRRQENTEAFF
v_gene: TRBV27
j_gene: TRBJ1-1
abundance: NA
d_gene: NA

CDR3nt: TGTGCCAGCAGCAGGCTAGCAGCTTTAACAAATGAGCAGTTCTTC
CDR3aa: CASSRLAALTNEQFF
v_gene: TRBV7-2
j_gene: TRBJ2-1
abundance: NA
d_gene: NA

CDR3nt: TGTGCCAGCAGTGACTCGAGCTCCTACGAGCAGTACTTC
CDR3aa: CASSDSSSYEQYF
v_gene: TRBV6-4
j_gene: TRBJ2-7
abundance: NA
d_gene: NA

CDR3nt: TGTGCCAGCAGTTACATACAGGGAAGGGCGAATGAGCAGTTCTTC
CDR3aa: CASSYIQGRANEQFF
v_gene: TRBV6-5
j_gene: TRBJ2-1
abundance: NA
d_gene: NA

CDR3nt: TGTGCCAGTAGTATAAGAGGACAGGGGGGCTACGAGCAGTACTTC
CDR3aa: CASSIRGQGGYEQYF
v_gene: TRBV19
j_gene: TRBJ2-7
abundance: NA
d_gene: TRBD1

CDR3nt: TGCAGCGTAGAGCGGTCTAACACCGGGGAGCTGTTTTTT
CDR3aa: CSVERSNTGELFF
v_gene: TRBV29-1
j_gene: TRBJ2-2
abundance: NA
d_gene: NA

CDR3nt: TGTGCCAGCAGTTTATCGGGACAGGGCTATGGCTACACCTTC
CDR3aa: CASSLSGQGYGYTF
v_gene: TRBV28
j_gene: TRBJ1-2
abundance: NA
d_gene: TRBD1

CDR3nt: TGTGCCAGCTCACCCCCCCCCGGCTACGAGCAGTACTTC
CDR3aa: CASSPPPGYEQYF
v_gene: TRBV18
j_gene: TRBJ2-7
abundance: NA
d_gene: NA

CDR3nt: TGCGCCAGCAGCTTGGGAGGGACAGATACTGAAAAACTGTTTTTT
CDR3aa: CASSLGGTDTEKLFF
v_gene: TRBV5-1
j_gene: TRBJ1-4
abundance: few
d_gene: TRBD1

CDR3nt: TGTGCCAGCTCACCCGGCGGGAGGAGTGAGCAGTTCTTC
CDR3aa: CASSPGGRSEQFF
v_gene: TRBV18
j_gene: TRBJ2-1
abundance: NA
d_gene: TRBD2

CDR3nt: TGTGCCAGTAGTCCGATGTCACAGGGGAGGACTGAAGCTTTCTTT
CDR3aa: CASSPMSQGRTEAFF
v_gene: TRBV19
j_gene: TRBJ1-1
abundance: NA
d_gene: TRBD1

CDR3nt: TGTGCCAGCAGCTTAGAGGAGCGCGAGACCCAGTACTTC
CDR3aa: CASSLEERETQYF
v_gene: TRBV11-3
j_gene: TRBJ2-5
abundance: few
d_gene: NA

CDR3nt: TGTGCCAGCAGCAGCCCAGGTGGGTCAGATACGCAGTATTTT
CDR3aa: CASSSPGGSDTQYF
v_gene: TRBV5-6
j_gene: TRBJ2-3
abundance: NA
d_gene: NA

CDR3nt: TGTGCCAGCAGTACTGGCAGGGTTACTGAAGCTTTCTTT
CDR3aa: CASSTGRVTEAFF
v_gene: TRBV28
j_gene: TRBJ1-1
abundance: NA
d_gene: NA

CDR3nt: TGTGCCAGCAGTCCCCGTGGGACAGGGTCGTACGAGCAGTACTTC
CDR3aa: CASSPRGTGSYEQYF
v_gene: TRBV6-5
j_gene: TRBJ2-7
abundance: once
d_gene: TRBD1

CDR3nt: TGTGCCAGCAGTTTTTACAGCAACTCCTACAATGAGCAGTTCTTC
CDR3aa: CASSFYSNSYNEQFF
v_gene: TRBV28
j_gene: TRBJ2-1
abundance: NA
d_gene: NA

CDR3nt: TGTGCCAGCAAGACAGGGCGGCAGCCCCAGCATTTT
CDR3aa: CASKTGRQPQHF
v_gene: TRBV6-5
j_gene: TRBJ1-5
abundance: few
d_gene: TRBD1

CDR3nt: TGTGCCAGCAGCCAAACCCCACTTGGCTACACCTTC
CDR3aa: CASSQTPLGYTF
v_gene: TRBV14
j_gene: TRBJ1-2
abundance: NA
d_gene: NA

CDR3nt: TGTGCCAGCAGTTTAAACAGCTTCTATGGCTACACCTTC
CDR3aa: CASSLNSFYGYTF
v_gene: TRBV12-3/TRBV12-4
j_gene: TRBJ1-2
abundance: NA
d_gene: NA

CDR3nt: TGTGCCAGCAGTTACTCTGGGGACAGTACTGAAGCTTTCTTT
CDR3aa: CASSYSGDSTEAFF
v_gene: TRBV6-5
j_gene: TRBJ1-1
abundance: once
d_gene: TRBD1

CDR3nt: TGTGCCAGTAGTCCGGACGGGGGCTCCTACAATGAGCAGTTCTTC
CDR3aa: CASSPDGGSYNEQFF
v_gene: TRBV19
j_gene: TRBJ2-1
abundance: NA
d_gene: NA

CDR3nt: TGTGCTAGCAGTGCGCACCCCAGGGCGGGGGAGACCCAGTACTTC
CDR3aa: CASSAHPRAGETQYF
v_gene: TRBV7-7
j_gene: TRBJ2-5
abundance: NA
d_gene: NA